The clone carrying this T cell receptor (beta chain) was recorded many times. This CDR3 has 15 residues. The V segment lost 5 bases and the J segment 0 bases; nucleotides outside the gene matches: 3. CDR1 SGHVS and CDR2 FQNEAQ come from the germline V gene. These data come from a study of T cell repertoires in cytomegalovirus infection. Overall study: In public TCR beta signatures, there were indications of both CMV infection and matching HLA type.

Using its own MiXCR run on the reads, TCRdb lists one record per CDR3 protein. This sample has about 200,000 distinct CDR3 sequences, with about a tenth found just once. This clonotype was sampled from a human donor in good health (CMV status not recorded). Some clones in this sample may be carry-over from other donors' samples. The sample comprised PBMCs. This chain joins TRBV7-8 and TRBJ2-2; 7 positions agree with TRBD2. The CDR3 DNA follows: TGTGCCAGCAGCCAGCGGGAATCGAACACCGGGGAGCTGTTTTTT. Amino acids: CASSQRESNTGELFF.